This paragraph reports one T cell receptor (beta chain). The second PCR ran roughly 6 to 11 cycles with a sample-barcoded 5' primer and J-beta primers. TCRdb independently ran MiXCR on the 5' RACE reads; one entry per CDR3 protein. This table has about 2 million distinct CDR3 sequences, around half appearing once. The record originates from a study of blood T cells in healthy people across ages. V lost 2 bases, J lost 1 base, and 6 bases stayed unmatched. Germline V lookup: CDR1 MGHRA, CDR2 YSYEKL. This CDR3 region has 16 residues. Sequencing was carried out using blood. The chain combines TRBV4-1 with TRBJ2-3; 7 bases match TRBD2. This TCR came from a woman in her thirties or forties in good health. CDR3 DNA: TGCGCCAGCAGCCAACCCGGCCGGGGGGGCACAGATACGCAGTATTTT. It is translated as CASSQPGRGGTDTQYF.